The clone carrying this T cell receptor (beta chain) was seen at least ten times. The antigen remains unidentified. Template switching introduced a universal primer site, and the cDNA bore unique molecular identifiers. MiXCR, applied by TCRdb to the 5' RACE reads, yields one record per CDR3 protein. This table has some 240,000 distinct CDR3 sequences, 10% appearing once. The CDR3 is made up of 16 amino acids. Trimming shortened V by 5 bases and J by 4 bases, and 18 bases separated the two germline ends. Germline CDR1 and CDR2: SGHAT and FQNNGV. The data were obtained in a study of identical twins. General study results and limits: Cord blood beta clonotypes that were abundant carried fewer insertions, and memory repertoires showed no such trend.

Sequences were obtained from memory T cells sorted from blood. V and J are TRBV11-2 and TRBJ1-3; a possible D gene is TRBD1 (6 bases). This TCR was sampled from a man aged 50-60 years in good health. DNA for the CDR3: TGTGCCAGCAGCCCCCGGCGGGGGCGATGGGGAAACACCATATATTTT. Its translation: CASSPRRGRWGNTIYF.